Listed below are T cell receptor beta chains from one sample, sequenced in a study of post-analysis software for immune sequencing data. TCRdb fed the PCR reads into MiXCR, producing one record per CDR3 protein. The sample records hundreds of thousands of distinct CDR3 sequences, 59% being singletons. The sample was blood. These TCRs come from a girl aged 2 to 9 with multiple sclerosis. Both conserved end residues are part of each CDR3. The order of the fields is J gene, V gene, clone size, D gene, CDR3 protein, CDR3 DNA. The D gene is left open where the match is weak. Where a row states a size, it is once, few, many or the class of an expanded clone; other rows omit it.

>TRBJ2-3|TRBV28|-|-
CASSPSWGSTGTDTQYF
TGTGCCAGCAGTCCAAGCTGGGGCTCTACGGGGACAGATACGCAGTATTTT
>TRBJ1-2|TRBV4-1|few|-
CASSQVSMDNSNYGYTF
TGCGCCAGCAGCCAAGTCAGTATGGACAATTCAAACTATGGCTACACCTTC
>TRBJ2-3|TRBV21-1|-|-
CASTIHLTDTQYF
TGTGCCAGCACCATACACCTCACAGATACGCAGTATTTT
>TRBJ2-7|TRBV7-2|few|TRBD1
CASSLAAGDRVYEQYF
TGTGCCAGCAGCTTAGCGGCCGGAGACAGGGTCTACGAGCAGTACTTC
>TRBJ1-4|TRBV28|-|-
CASTLSSEKLFF
TGTGCCAGCACCCTTTCATCCGAAAAACTGTTTTTT
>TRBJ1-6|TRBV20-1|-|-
CSARRAGRLDSPLHF
TGCAGTGCTAGACGGGCGGGCCGTTTGGATTCACCCCTCCACTTT
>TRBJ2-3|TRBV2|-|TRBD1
CASSALTGQDTQYF
TGTGCCAGCAGTGCGCTGACAGGGCAAGATACGCAGTATTTT
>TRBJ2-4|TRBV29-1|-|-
CSVDAGYENIQYF
TGCAGCGTTGATGCGGGGTACGAAAACATTCAGTACTTC
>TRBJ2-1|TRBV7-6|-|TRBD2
CASSLETEGGDNEQFF
TGTGCCAGCAGCTTAGAGACAGAGGGAGGGGACAATGAGCAGTTCTTC
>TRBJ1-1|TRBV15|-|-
CATSRGTNTEAFF
TGTGCCACCAGTAGGGGGACTAACACTGAAGCTTTCTTT
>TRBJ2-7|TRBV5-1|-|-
CASSPTGLSGASYEQYF
TGCGCCAGCAGCCCAACGGGACTATCGGGGGCGTCCTACGAGCAGTACTTC
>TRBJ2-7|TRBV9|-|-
CASSVHAKPFPNEQYF
TGTGCCAGCAGCGTACATGCCAAACCCTTTCCCAATGAGCAGTACTTC
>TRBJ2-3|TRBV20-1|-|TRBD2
CSARDQAGTTDTQYF
TGCAGTGCTAGAGATCAAGCGGGGACCACAGATACGCAGTATTTT
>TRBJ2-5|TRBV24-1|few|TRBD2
CATSPTGGLGETQYF
TGTGCCACCAGCCCAACGGGAGGGCTCGGGGAGACCCAGTACTTC
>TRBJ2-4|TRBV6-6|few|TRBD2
CASASGGGPLNIQYF
TGTGCCAGCGCCTCCGGGGGGGGACCTTTAAACATTCAGTACTTC
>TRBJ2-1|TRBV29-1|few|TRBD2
CSSRTSSYNEQFF
TGCAGCTCCCGGACTAGCTCCTACAATGAGCAGTTCTTC
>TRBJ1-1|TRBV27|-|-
CASSFNRSPGTEAFF
TGTGCCAGCAGTTTTAACAGGTCGCCGGGCACTGAAGCTTTCTTT
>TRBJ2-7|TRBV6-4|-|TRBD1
CASSDSGQGDEQYF
TGTGCCAGCAGTGACTCTGGACAGGGGGACGAGCAGTACTTC
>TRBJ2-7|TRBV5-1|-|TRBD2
CASSLVAGAAGEQYF
TGCGCCAGCAGCTTGGTAGCGGGGGCCGCGGGGGAGCAGTACTTC
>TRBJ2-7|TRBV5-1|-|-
CASSSQSYRDPRKDEQYF
TGCGCCAGCAGCTCGCAATCTTACCGGGACCCAAGGAAGGATGAGCAGTACTTC
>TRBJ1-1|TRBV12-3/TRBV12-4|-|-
CASSGGARGAFF
TGTGCCAGCAGCGGGGGGGCCCGGGGGGCTTTCTTT
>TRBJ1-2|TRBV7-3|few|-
CASSRPRQGMLVGYTF
TGTGCCAGCAGCCGCCCCAGGCAGGGGATGTTGGTTGGCTACACCTTC
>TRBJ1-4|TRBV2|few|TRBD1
CASTGGNVREKLFF
TGTGCCAGCACAGGGGGCAACGTGCGTGAAAAACTGTTTTTT
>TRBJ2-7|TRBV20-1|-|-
CSARVGSSAEQYF
TGCAGTGCTAGAGTAGGGAGCTCAGCCGAGCAGTACTTC
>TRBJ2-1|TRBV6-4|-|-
CASSVSPTGYNEQFF
TGTGCCAGCAGTGTATCACCAACTGGCTACAATGAGCAGTTCTTC
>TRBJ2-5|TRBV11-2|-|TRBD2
CASSLGTSGGQETQYF
TGTGCCAGCAGCCTCGGGACTAGCGGGGGCCAAGAGACCCAGTACTTC
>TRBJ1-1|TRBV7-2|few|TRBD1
CASSLVGQVNTEAFF
TGTGCCAGCAGCTTAGTAGGACAGGTGAACACTGAAGCTTTCTTT
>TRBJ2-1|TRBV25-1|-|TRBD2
CASSDQYPAGGRNEQFF
TGTGCCAGCAGTGATCAGTACCCGGCGGGGGGGCGGAATGAGCAGTTCTTC
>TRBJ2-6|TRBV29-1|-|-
CSVDISGANVLTF
TGCAGCGTTGATATCTCTGGGGCCAACGTCCTGACTTTC
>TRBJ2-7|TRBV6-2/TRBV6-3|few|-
CASRRNRDGAYEQYF
TGTGCCAGCAGGAGGAATCGGGACGGAGCCTACGAGCAGTACTTC
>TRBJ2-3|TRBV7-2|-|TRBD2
CASSPLLAGGSTDTQYF
TGTGCCAGTAGCCCGCTACTAGCGGGGGGGAGCACAGATACGCAGTATTTT
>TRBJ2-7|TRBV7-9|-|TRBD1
CASSIPGQGSYEQYF
TGTGCCAGCAGCATCCCGGGACAGGGATCCTACGAGCAGTACTTC
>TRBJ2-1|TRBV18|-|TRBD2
CASSPGLAGEVNEQFF
TGTGCCAGCTCACCCGGACTAGCGGGAGAAGTCAATGAGCAGTTCTTC
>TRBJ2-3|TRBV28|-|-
CASAGLGTGTDTQYF
TGTGCCAGCGCAGGACTGGGCACAGGCACAGATACGCAGTATTTT
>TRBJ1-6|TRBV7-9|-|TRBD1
CASSPKTGANSPLHF
TGTGCCAGCAGCCCCAAGACAGGGGCAAATTCACCCCTCCACTTT
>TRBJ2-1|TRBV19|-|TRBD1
CASGGTGVYGEQFF
TGTGCCAGTGGAGGGACAGGGGTTTATGGTGAGCAGTTCTTC
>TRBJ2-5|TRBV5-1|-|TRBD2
CASSGGTSGLETQYF
TGCGCCAGCAGCGGCGGGACTAGCGGGTTGGAGACCCAGTACTTC
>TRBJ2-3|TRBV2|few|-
CASSGQRSTDTQYF
TGTGCCAGCAGTGGACAGCGTAGCACAGATACGCAGTATTTT
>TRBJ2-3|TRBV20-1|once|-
CSARPPGTVTDTQYF
TGCAGTGCTCGACCTCCCGGGACTGTCACAGATACGCAGTATTTT
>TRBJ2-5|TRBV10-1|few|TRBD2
CASSEATGGPETQYF
TGCGCCAGCAGTGAGGCAACGGGAGGGCCGGAGACCCAGTACTTC
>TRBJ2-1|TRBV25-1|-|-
CASSEVNEQFF
TGTGCCAGCAGTGAGGTTAATGAGCAGTTCTTC
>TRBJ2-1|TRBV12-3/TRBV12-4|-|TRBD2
CASSSVLAPNNEQFF
TGTGCCAGCAGTTCTGTACTAGCGCCAAACAATGAGCAGTTCTTC
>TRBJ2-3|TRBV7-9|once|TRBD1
CASSLVETGEDTQYF
TGTGCCAGCAGCTTAGTGGAGACAGGGGAAGATACGCAGTATTTT
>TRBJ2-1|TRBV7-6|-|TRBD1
CASSLRGQWSSYNEQFF
TGTGCCAGCAGCCTTCGGGGACAGTGGAGCTCCTACAATGAGCAGTTCTTC